The entry that follows covers one TCR beta chain sequence. The sample holds many counts of this clonotype. Its antigen is unknown. No qualities accompany the bases; no much larger clone lies one base away. Library method: 5' RACE. For sequencing, an Illumina HiSeq 2500 was employed. A second PCR of roughly 7 to 11 cycles was run with a J-beta primer mix and a sample-barcoded 5' primer. Each TCR beta cDNA molecule received a unique molecular identifier from a template-switch 5' adaptor carrying 12 random nucleotides. Each sample yielded at least 3 million CDR3-containing paired-end reads. First-strand cDNA synthesis was performed from all RNA using the Mint cDNA synthesis kit, with priming by a TRBC-specific oligonucleotide. After uracil-DNA glycosylase treatment, a first 18-cycle PCR used universal primers M1SS and BC2_uni_R on all cDNA. In the paper's pipeline: Each sample was normalized by randomly selecting 1 million high-quality reads, each carrying a distinct molecular identifier. Instead of being binned into consensus sequences, reads with shared molecular identifiers were discarded. MiTCR, set to a Q25 quality threshold and the strictest error-elimination algorithm, was used for CDR3 identification, clonotype clustering and error correction. A nonparametric unseen species model with Euler transformation was used to estimate a lower bound on total TCR beta diversity. In TCRdb, the public reads were trimmed at Q25 with fastp and aligned with MiXCR, with productive beta chains retained. Every distinct CDR3 protein forms one entry, paired with its most common genes and DNA. TCRdb's processing, not the study's, gives the V and J calls here. Counted in this sample were hundreds of thousands of distinct CDR3 sequences; approximately 30% of them appeared once. 15% to 19% of the sample goes to the ten largest clones.

The roughly 39 donors, aged about 6 to 95 years, were systemically healthy Caucasian individuals from Russia. Around 10 milliliters of peripheral blood were collected from each donor into EDTA-treated Vacutainer tubes. PBMCs were isolated by Ficoll-Paque density-gradient centrifugation, with at least 6 million obtained per sample. Total RNA, at least 6 micrograms per sample, was extracted from PBMCs with Trizol reagent. The percentages of naive CD45RAhigh/CD27high T cells were determined by flow cytometry on a PBMC aliquot from every donor. The data derive from a study of blood T cells in healthy people across ages (dated by TCRdb to 2013 to 2016). About the investigation overall: In model experiments, template switching captured about one uniquely barcoded TCR beta cDNA molecule for every two T cells. To track age-related changes in TCR beta repertoire diversity, the study relied on deep sequencing normalized with unique cDNA molecular identifiers. The donors were divided into four age groups: young (average approximately 17 years), middle-aged (about 40), aged (around 67) and long-lived (nearly 85). For two donors (one aged 18 to 30 and one aged 80 or older), the study analyzed two additional independent replicas of 1 million unique cDNA reads from the same blood draw. To avoid experimental bias, donors of different ages were distributed randomly across sequencing lanes. On the study overall, not on this receptor specifically: A strong correlation was found between observed TCR beta diversity and the percentage of naive T cells measured by flow cytometry. Observed TCR beta diversity per million T cells fell roughly linearly with age, and a significant reduction was already apparent by age approximately 41. Estimates of total diversity from one million sequenced T cells were regarded as lower bounds and underestimates. Because donor CMV infection status was unknown, age-related changes in expanded clonotypes were potentially confounded. The long-lived group showed more naive CD4+ T cells, fewer expanded clones and increased TCR diversity than the aged group, suggesting age selection. Since profiling was done on bulk unsorted PBMCs, naive and antigen-experienced compartments could not be conclusively compared.

The CDR3, from cysteine to phenylalanine, totals 16 residues. The sequence is cut down to CDR3 DNA, 48 bases in frame from base 1. At the junction V is shortened by 3 bases and J by 0 bases, with 14 bases in between. In the germline V gene, CDR1 corresponds to MNHNS and CDR2 to SASEGT. The V gene is TRBV6-1 and the J gene is TRBJ1-1, with the D gene call left open. Sample: blood. This receptor was obtained from a woman older than 75 in good health. The nucleotide sequence is TGTGCCAGCAGTGAGATACACCTTCATTTGAACACTGAAGCTTTCTTT. Translated, this is CASSEIHLHLNTEAFF.